What follows are 30 T cell receptor beta chains derived from one specimen sequenced in a study of T cell responses to AZD1222 COVID-19 vaccine. Clones were sequenced by immunoSEQ multiplex PCR, and TCRdb holds only the in-frame ones, with some missing. The table records about 180,000 clones, roughly nine tenths of them present only once. The material sequenced was peripheral blood, taken on day 0 of AZD1222 vaccination. The origin of the receptors is an adult in good health.

The J gene is TRBJ2-7, the V gene TRBV7-2; perhaps TRBD1 as D (6 bases). This CDR3 comprises 15 residues. Per the germline V gene, CDR1 is SGHTA and CDR2 is FQGNSA. The V end was cut by 2 bases, the J end by 7 bases, with 18 bases between. The CDR3 reads CASSLLAGAPGEQYF. CDR3 DNA: TGTGCCAGCAGCTTATTGGCAGGGGCCCCGGGGGAGCAGTACTTC.

This chain connects TRBV3-1 (or the pseudogene TRBV3-2) to TRBJ2-7; 11 positions match TRBD2. The CDR3 consists of 18 residues. Per germline, CDR1 LGHDT and CDR2 YNNKEL (reference sequence). Trimming at V came to 0 bases and at J to 2 bases, leaving 9 bases not matched to a gene. CDR3 in DNA: TGTGCCAGCAGCCAAGACATCCGACTAGCGGGGCCCCCCTACGAGCAGTACTTC. Translated, it gives CASSQDIRLAGPPYEQYF.

The chain combines TRBV11-2 with TRBJ1-2; TRBD1 matches 8 bases. With 2 bases clipped from V and 7 bases from J, the junction kept 6 bases outside the gene matches. CDR1 and CDR2 from the germline V gene are SGHAT and FQNNGV. The CDR3 contains 14 residues. The CDR3 spells CASSLTRQGPGYTF. In DNA, the CDR3 is TGTGCCAGCAGCTTAACCCGACAGGGGCCTGGCTACACCTTC.

The V gene is TRBV27, the J gene TRBJ1-2, with a tentative D call TRBD1 (5 bases). The CDR3 consists of 12 residues. The germline CDR1 and CDR2 sequences are MNHEY and SMNVEV (reference sequence). Trimming stripped 5 bases from V and 8 bases from J, with 12 bases between. The CDR3 DNA reads TGTGCCAGCAGTCCCGGGGGGGGAGGCTACACCTTC. Amino acids: CASSPGGGGYTF.

The rearrangement joins TRBV19 to TRBJ2-7; 7 bases are shared with TRBD1. The germline gives CDR1 LNHDA, CDR2 SQIVND (reference sequence). Losses at the gene ends were 6 bases for V and 0 bases for J; bases not matched to a gene: 5. The CDR3 loop spans 14 amino acids. CDR3 in DNA: TGTGCCAGTAGCCCGGGACAGTTCTCCTACGAGCAGTACTTC. Amino acid sequence: CASSPGQFSYEQYF.

V gene TRBV6-5 combines with J gene TRBJ2-5; perhaps TRBD1 as D (6 bases). Trimming left V 6 bases short and J 4 bases short, with 15 bases between. The CDR3 sequence is 14 residues long. From germline, CDR1 is MNHEY and CDR2 SVGAGI. The CDR3 DNA follows: TGTGCCAGCAGCCCCTTACAGGGTGGAGAGACCCAGTACTTC. Residues: CASSPLQGGETQYF.

The J gene is TRBJ1-5, the V gene TRBV27; D is unresolved. The CDR3 runs 14 residues. In germline, CDR1 is MNHEY, CDR2 SMNVEV (reference sequence). The V end was cut by 5 bases, the J end by 2 bases, with 10 bases between. The CDR3 nucleotides read TGTGCCAGCAGTCCGAGGGTAGGCAATCAGCCCCAGCATTTT. Translating it yields CASSPRVGNQPQHF.

The rearrangement uses TRBV30 and TRBJ2-7, with 9 bases fitting TRBD2. V lost 5 bases to trimming and J lost 6 bases; unmatched junction nucleotides: 8. Germline values: CDR1 GTSNPN, CDR2 SVGIG (reference sequence). The CDR3 extends over 13 amino acids. CDR3 nucleotide sequence: TGTGCCTGGGGCCCGGGACTAGCTTCCGAGCAGTACTTC. Its translation: CAWGPGLASEQYF.

The V gene is TRBV10-3, the J gene TRBJ2-4, with 8 bases fitting TRBD1. Per the germline V gene, CDR1 is ENHRY and CDR2 is SYGVKD. V lost 5 bases and J lost 10; bases outside the gene matches: 13. The CDR3 has 15 residues. The CDR3 coding sequence is TGTGCCATCAGTACATCAGGGGGCGCCTCCGAAATTCAGTACTTC. As protein: CAISTSGGASEIQYF.

This chain uses TRBV6-5 with TRBJ2-7; D remains unclear. Per germline, CDR1 MNHEY and CDR2 SVGAGI. V was shortened by 8 bases and J by 2 bases, with 7 bases between the two germline ends. This CDR3 is built from 11 residues. The CDR3 reads CASGTTYEQYF. The CDR3 bases are TGTGCCAGCGGAACAACCTACGAGCAGTACTTC.

The chain uses TRBV5-1 and TRBJ1-6, with 7 bases aligning to TRBD1. V trimming: 4 bases; J trimming: 5 bases; junction bases outside the gene matches: 6. From germline, CDR1 is SGHRS and CDR2 YFSETQ. The CDR3 has 15 residues. CDR3 sequence reads: CASSRQGRDNSPLHF. For the CDR3, the DNA is TGCGCCAGCAGCAGACAGGGACGTGATAATTCACCCCTCCACTTT.

The rearrangement joins TRBV5-4 to TRBJ2-3; 10 bases agree with TRBD2. The CDR3 is 15 residues long. V was clipped by 4 bases and J by 5 bases; unmatched bases: 7. CDR1 SGHNT and CDR2 YYREEE come from the germline V gene (reference sequence). The CDR3 loop is CASSGQREGQDTQYF. The CDR3 DNA sequence: TGTGCCAGCAGCGGTCAGCGGGAGGGTCAAGATACGCAGTATTTT.

The V gene is TRBV7-9, the J gene TRBJ2-7; D not resolved. V dropped 0 bases and J dropped 5 bases, with 20 bases sitting between them. The germline gives CDR1 SEHNR, CDR2 FQNEAQ (reference sequence). This CDR3 has 17 amino acids. CDR3 sequence reads: CASSLAPGTRARHEQYF. CDR3 nucleotide sequence: TGTGCCAGCAGCTTAGCTCCAGGCACCCGAGCCCGCCACGAGCAGTACTTC.

The chain recombines TRBV7-8 with TRBJ2-3; TRBD2 matches 7 bases. The CDR3 consists of 14 residues. Germline V gene lookup returns CDR1 SGHVS and CDR2 FQNEAQ. The trim removed 5 bases at V and 4 bases at J, leaving 6 bases unmatched. CDR3 sequence reads: CASSQRGLADTQYF. CDR3 DNA sequence: TGTGCCAGCAGCCAGCGGGGTTTGGCAGATACGCAGTATTTT.

V usage is TRBV28 and J usage is TRBJ1-6; weak D call: TRBD1 (5 bases). Trimming shortened V by 3 bases and J by 6 bases, and 12 bases separated the two germline ends. The V gene's germline CDR1 is MDHEN and CDR2 SYDVKM. The CDR3 totals 15 residues. In DNA form, the CDR3 reads TGTGCCAGCAGTTTGGGGCGCGGACGTAATTCACCCCTCCACTTT. Protein sequence: CASSLGRGRNSPLHF.

The rearrangement joins TRBV19 to TRBJ1-3; D uncertain. The length of the CDR3 is 14 residues. Deletions cut 1 base from V and 0 bases from J, with 4 bases between. Germline loops: CDR1 LNHDA, CDR2 SQIVND (reference sequence). For the CDR3, the DNA is TGTGCCAGTAGTATAGCGCTCTCTGGAAACACCATATATTTT. Translation: CASSIALSGNTIYF. Filled out from reference TRBV19 and TRBJ1-3, the complete variable domain reads DGGITQSPKYLFRKEGQNVTLSCEQNLNHDAMYWYRQDPGQGLRLIYYSQIVNDFQKGDIAEGYSVSREKKESFPLTVTSAQKNPTAFYLCASSIALSGNTIYFGEGSWLTVV.

The chain carries TRBV9 and TRBJ1-6; 8 bases fit TRBD1. V lost 4 bases to trimming and J lost 4 bases; unmatched junction nucleotides: 7. CDR1 is SGDLS and CDR2 is YYNGEE in the germline V gene. This CDR3 is 16 amino acids long. CDR3 residues: CASSPQGAGYNSPLHF. CDR3 nucleotide sequence: TGTGCCAGCAGCCCTCAGGGGGCGGGTTATAATTCACCCCTCCACTTT. Full variable domain (outside the CDR3, taken from reference TRBV9 and TRBJ1-6): DSGVTQTPKHLITATGQRVTLRCSPRSGDLSVYWYQQSLDQGLQFLIQYYNGEERAKGNILERFSAQQFPDLHSELNLSSLELGDSALYFCASSPQGAGYNSPLHFGNGTRLTVT.

This chain joins TRBV2 and TRBJ1-1; a weak D match, TRBD1 (5 bases). Trimming cost V 2 bases and J 3 bases, with 10 bases left between them. The CDR3 loop spans 14 amino acids. Per the germline V gene, CDR1 is SNHLY and CDR2 is FYNNEI. The CDR3 here is CASSEWGRDTEAFF. The DNA of the CDR3 is TGTGCCAGCAGTGAATGGGGGAGGGACACTGAAGCTTTCTTT.

The chain links TRBV3-1 (or the pseudogene TRBV3-2) to TRBJ1-2; the D is unclear. The CDR3 runs to 11 residues. Germline CDR1 is LGHDT and CDR2 is YNNKEL (reference sequence). Trimming stripped 1 base from V and 10 bases from J, with 7 bases between. CDR3 sequence (DNA): TGTGCCAGCAGCCAAGTCGACATCTACACCTTC. Its translation is CASSQVDIYTF.

A single count supports this clone. This sequence joins TRBV20-1 and TRBJ2-5, with a possible D match to TRBD1 (5 bases). Germline V gene data show CDR1 as DFQATT and CDR2 as SNEGSKA (reference sequence). Trimming took 3 bases from V and 3 from J, leaving 14 bases between them. The CDR3 has 14 residues. CDR3 amino acids: CSASGQGGKETQYF. In nucleotides, the CDR3 is TGCAGTGCTAGTGGCCAGGGTGGGAAAGAGACCCAGTACTTC.

The V and J genes are TRBV6-5 and TRBJ1-6; a possible D gene is TRBD1 (5 bases). Trimming took 3 bases from V and 10 from J, leaving 16 bases between them. CDR3 length: 15 amino acids. Germline V gene lookup returns CDR1 MNHEY and CDR2 SVGAGI. The CDR3, as DNA: TGTGCCAGCAGTTATCGGGACCGAGAATGGTCACCCCTCCACTTT. It yields the protein CASSYRDREWSPLHF.

This clone came up once. The V gene is TRBV20-1, the J gene TRBJ1-4, with no clear D. This CDR3 contains 14 residues. The V and J ends lost 3 bases and 0 bases respectively, with 8 bases between them. Germline V CDR1 and CDR2: DFQATT, SNEGSKA (reference sequence). The CDR3 here is CSASSPTTNEKLFF. The CDR3 DNA reads as TGCAGTGCTAGTTCCCCTACAACTAATGAAAAACTGTTTTTT.

A single count supports this clone. The chain couples TRBV27 to TRBJ1-1; D gene uncertain. V was pared by 6 bases and J by 0 bases, with 14 bases between. Germline values: CDR1 MNHEY, CDR2 SMNVEV (reference sequence). The CDR3 sequence is 15 residues long. The CDR3 protein is CASSWAGSMNTEAFF. CDR3 nucleotides: TGTGCCAGCAGCTGGGCTGGCAGCATGAACACTGAAGCTTTCTTT.

The chain recombines TRBV24-1 with TRBJ2-2; TRBD1 matches 7 bases. Germline trimming cut 3 bases from V and 2 bases from J; bases unmatched to any gene: 2. The CDR3 totals 15 residues. Per germline, CDR1 KGHDR and CDR2 SFDVKD. The DNA for the CDR3 is TGTGCCACCAGTGATGGGGACAGTAACACCGGGGAGCTGTTTTTT. This codes for CATSDGDSNTGELFF.

The rearrangement uses TRBV4-1 and TRBJ2-1, with 8 positions matching TRBD2. The CDR3 runs to 17 residues. V gave up 0 bases and J gave up 6 bases; unmatched junction bases: 10. From germline, CDR1 is MGHRA and CDR2 YSYEKL. CDR3 nucleotides: TGCGCCAGCAGCCAAGATCTCTCAGCGGGAGTAGGCAATGAGCAGTTCTTC. Amino acid sequence: CASSQDLSAGVGNEQFF.

The chain carries TRBV2 and TRBJ1-2; D is unresolved. The V end was cut by 4 bases, the J end by 4 bases, with 7 bases between. This CDR3 is 12 amino acids long. Germline V CDR1 and CDR2: SNHLY, FYNNEI. The CDR3 nucleotides read TGTGCCAGCAGTGGGGGTAGCTATGGCTACACCTTC. It translates to CASSGGSYGYTF. Filled out from reference TRBV2 and TRBJ1-2, the complete variable domain reads EPEVTQTPSHQVTQMGQEVILRCVPISNHLYFYWYRQILGQKVEFLVSFYNNEISEKSEIFDDQFSVERPDGSNFTLKIRSTKLEDSAMYFCASSGGSYGYTFGSGTRLTVV.

V usage is TRBV19 and J usage is TRBJ2-6, with D unresolved. V lost 2 bases and J 0 bases, leaving 8 bases between the germline ends. This CDR3 has 16 residues. Germline values: CDR1 LNHDA, CDR2 SQIVND (reference sequence). CDR3 amino acids: CASSIRAASGANVLTF. CDR3 nucleotides: TGTGCCAGTAGTATACGGGCAGCCTCTGGGGCCAACGTCCTGACTTTC.

The rearrangement joins TRBV4-1 to TRBJ2-2; TRBD1 matches 8 bases. The J segment lost 4 bases and the V segment lost 6 bases, leaving 7 bases of the junction unmatched. From germline, CDR1 is MGHRA and CDR2 YSYEKL. The CDR3 has 15 residues. CDR3 loop: CASRLSGQGTGELFF. For the CDR3, the DNA is TGCGCCAGCAGGCTGTCTGGACAGGGCACCGGGGAGCTGTTTTTT.

The CDR3 region is CASSVRTGDLNTEAFF. The CDR3 coding sequence is TGTGCCAGCAGCGTACGAACAGGGGATCTCAACACTGAAGCTTTCTTT. This chain joins TRBV9 and TRBJ1-1, with 7 bases that match TRBD1. CDR3 length: 16 amino acids. V trimming: 1 base; J trimming: 2 bases; junction bases outside the gene matches: 8. Germline V gene lookup returns CDR1 SGDLS and CDR2 YYNGEE.

The chain is built from TRBV29-1 and TRBJ1-1; D call uncertain. CDR3 length: 13 residues. Trimming removed 6 bases at V and 4 bases at J, with 15 bases between. CDR1 is SQVTM, CDR2 ANQGSEA, per germline. CDR3 sequence: CSVLSEDATEAFF. CDR3 DNA sequence: TGCAGCGTCTTATCAGAGGATGCCACTGAAGCTTTCTTT.